The source of this TCR beta chain is a study of Graves' ophthalmopathy and Graves' hyperthyroidism. The V gene lost 5 bases and the J gene lost 2 bases, with 19 bases spanning the gap. The length of the CDR3 is 15 residues. Germline V gives CDR1 DFQATT, CDR2 SNEGSKA (reference sequence). This clonotype was counted at least ten times. Amplification of TCR beta CDR3 regions used RNA transcripts. HTBI-primed first-round RT-PCR preceded second-round multiplex PCR. MiXCR, run by TCRdb on the multiplex PCR reads, gives a single entry per CDR3 protein. The sample comprises a few hundred thousand distinct CDR3 sequences, 15% to 20% of which are singletons, and 9% to 15% rests with the top ten.

This TCR came from an adult man with Graves' ophthalmopathy. The V call is TRBV20-1, the J call TRBJ2-7, with D unresolved. The specimen sequenced was peripheral blood. The CDR3 here is CSARKNDIIPYEQYF. CDR3 in DNA: TGCAGTGCTCGGAAAAACGACATAATCCCCTACGAGCAGTACTTC.